Included here is one TCR beta chain sequence, with context. This record belongs to a study of blood T cell repertoires in COVID-19. For the study at large: The United States, Italy and Spain provided the acute and convalescent COVID-19 samples. T cells, B-cell-depleted T cells, or PBMCs supplied cDNA or gDNA.

Per the original methods: Estimates of nucleated cell counts were drawn from the amplification of reference gene primers. Sequenced by immunoSEQ multiplex PCR; TCRdb stores in-frame clones only, minus some. The V and J calls and clone size were taken over from that table, and D and trimming were inferred from the DNA. The sample holds 150,000 to 200,000 clones, about three quarters seen once. This CDR3 has 14 residues. The germline CDR1 and CDR2 sequences are ENHRY and SYGVKD. The germline V and J ends were trimmed by 5 bases and 3 bases, with 11 bases remaining between them. The chain couples TRBV10-3 to TRBJ1-3, with D tentatively TRBD1 (6 bases). The sequence was obtained from a man in his sixties or seventies with acute or convalescent COVID-19. The sample comprised peripheral blood. The CDR3 nucleotides read TGTGCCATCAGTCAGGGGCCCAATGGAAACACCATATATTTT. It encodes CAISQGPNGNTIYF.